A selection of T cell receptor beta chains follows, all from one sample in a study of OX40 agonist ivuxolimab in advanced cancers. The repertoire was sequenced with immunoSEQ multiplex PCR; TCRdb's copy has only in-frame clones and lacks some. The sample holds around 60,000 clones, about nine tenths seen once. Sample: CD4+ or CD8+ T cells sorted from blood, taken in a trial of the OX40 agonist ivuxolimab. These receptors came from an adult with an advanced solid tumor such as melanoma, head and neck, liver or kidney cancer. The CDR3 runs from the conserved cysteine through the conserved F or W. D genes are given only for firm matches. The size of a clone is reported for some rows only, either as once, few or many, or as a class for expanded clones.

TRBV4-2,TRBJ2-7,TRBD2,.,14,TGTGCCAGCAGCTTAGCGGGAGAAAGGAACGAGCAGTACTTC,CASSLAGERNEQYF
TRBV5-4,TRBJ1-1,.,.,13,TGTGCCAGCGGGTCGGGGTTAAACACTGAAGCTTTCTTT,CASGSGLNTEAFF
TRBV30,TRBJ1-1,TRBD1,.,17,TGTGCCTGTGCGGCTCTAGTCGGGACAGGGGCCAACACTGAAGCTTTCTTT,CACAALVGTGANTEAFF
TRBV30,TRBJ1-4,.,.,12,TGTGCCATAGGGAGGCCTAATGAAAAACTGTTTTTT,CAIGRPNEKLFF
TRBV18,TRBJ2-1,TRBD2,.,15,TGTGCCAGCTCACCCCAGGGCGGGGGAAACAATGAGCAGTTCTTC,CASSPQGGGNNEQFF
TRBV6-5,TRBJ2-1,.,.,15,TGTGCCAGCAGTTACTCGGATGGATCCCAGGATGAGCAGTTCTTC,CASSYSDGSQDEQFF
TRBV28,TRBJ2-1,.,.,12,TGTGCCAGCAGCCCAGCCAACAATGAGCAGTTCTTC,CASSPANNEQFF
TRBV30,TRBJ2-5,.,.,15,TGTGCCTGGAGTCTAATTTCACAAACCGGAGAGACCCAGTACTTC,CAWSLISQTGETQYF
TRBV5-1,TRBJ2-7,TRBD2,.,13,TGCGCCAGCAGCCCGGGACTAGCTTTCGAGCAGTACTTC,CASSPGLAFEQYF
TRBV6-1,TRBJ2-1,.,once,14,TGTGCCAGCAGTCCCCGGGGGCTTAGAAATGAGCAGTTCTTC,CASSPRGLRNEQFF
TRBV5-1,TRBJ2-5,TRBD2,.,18,TGCGCCAGCAGCCTAAACCTTATAGCGGGAGGACCACAAGAGACCCAGTACTTC,CASSLNLIAGGPQETQYF
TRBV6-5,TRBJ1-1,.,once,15,TGTGCCAGCAGTTACTCAGGGGCACCCCTTTCTGAAGCTTTCTTT,CASSYSGAPLSEAFF
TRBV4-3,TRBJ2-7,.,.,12,TGCGCCAGCAGCCAACACGGCTACGAGCAGTACTTC,CASSQHGYEQYF
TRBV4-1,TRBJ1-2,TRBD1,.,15,TGCGCCAGCAGCCAAGATGGAGGGACAGACTATGGCTACACCTTC,CASSQDGGTDYGYTF
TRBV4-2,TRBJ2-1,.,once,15,TGTGCCAGCAGCCAAAACGAAGGGGACCCGAATGAGCAGTTCTTC,CASSQNEGDPNEQFF
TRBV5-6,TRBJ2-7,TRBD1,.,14,TGTGCCAGCAGCTTGGTCGGACAGGGGGCCGAGCAGTACTTC,CASSLVGQGAEQYF
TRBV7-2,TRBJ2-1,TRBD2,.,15,TGTGCCAGCACCGAGGGGAGGGCCTCCTACAATGAGCAGTTCTTC,CASTEGRASYNEQFF
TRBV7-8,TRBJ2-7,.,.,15,TGTGCCAGCCAACTTAGCCTCGGCCCGACCTACGAGCAGTACTTC,CASQLSLGPTYEQYF
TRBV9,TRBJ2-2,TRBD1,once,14,TGTGCCAGCAGCGGGGACAGACCGACCGGGGAGCTGTTTTTT,CASSGDRPTGELFF
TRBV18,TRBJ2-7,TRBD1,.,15,TGTGCCAGCTCACCCGGGACAGGGAGCATCTACGAGCAGTACTTC,CASSPGTGSIYEQYF
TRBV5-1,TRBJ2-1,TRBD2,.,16,TGCGCCAGCAGCCCATTAGCGGGAGGGCCTGGGGATGAGCAGTTCTTC,CASSPLAGGPGDEQFF
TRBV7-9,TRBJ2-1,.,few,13,TGTGCCAGCAGCTTAAAATCCTCCAATGAGCAGTTCTTC,CASSLKSSNEQFF
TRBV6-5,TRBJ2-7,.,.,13,TGTGCCAGCAGTTACTCCGACATTGCCGAGCAGTACTTC,CASSYSDIAEQYF
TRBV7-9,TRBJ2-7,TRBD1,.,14,TGTGCCAGCAGCCTGGGACAGGGGGGCTACGAGCAGTACTTC,CASSLGQGGYEQYF
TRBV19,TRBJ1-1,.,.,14,TGTGCCAGTAGTATAGGTAAGGGGAACACTGAAGCTTTCTTT,CASSIGKGNTEAFF
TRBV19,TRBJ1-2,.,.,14,TGTGCCAGTACTCCGGCGGGGGCCAACTATGGCTACACCTTC,CASTPAGANYGYTF
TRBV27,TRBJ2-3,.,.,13,TGTGCCAGCAGTGCCTCTAGCACAGATACGCAGTATTTT,CASSASSTDTQYF
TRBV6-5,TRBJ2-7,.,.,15,TGTGCCAGCAGTTACTCAAGGACGAGCTCCTACGAGCAGTACTTC,CASSYSRTSSYEQYF
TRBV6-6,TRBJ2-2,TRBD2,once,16,TGTGCCAGCAGTCTACTAGGAACGCGGGGGACCGGGGAGCTGTTTTTT,CASSLLGTRGTGELFF
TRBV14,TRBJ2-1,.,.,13,TGTGCCAGCAGCCAATTAAATTTCGATGAGCAGTTCTTC,CASSQLNFDEQFF
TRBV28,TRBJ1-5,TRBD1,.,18,TGTGCCAGCAGTTTACCGGGACAGAACCCTGACAGCAATCAGCCCCAGCATTTT,CASSLPGQNPDSNQPQHF
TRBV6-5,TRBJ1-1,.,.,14,TGTGCCAGCAGTTACTCTGGAGGGGGGGCTGAAGCTTTCTTT,CASSYSGGGAEAFF